The present entry profiles one T cell receptor beta chain with its context. This entry is derived from a study of cytomegalovirus exposure and HLA in healthy donors. V shed 2 bases and J shed 0 bases, with 11 bases lying between them. Per the germline V gene, CDR1 is SGHTA and CDR2 is FQGNSA. The CDR3 has 15 amino acids. The PCR contained 60 Vbeta and 13 Jbeta primers. The repertoire was sequenced with immunoSEQ multiplex PCR; TCRdb's copy has only in-frame clones and lacks some. Of roughly 180,000 clones listed, 80% to 85% are singletons. Each donor's status was that of a healthy bone marrow donor. This chain uses TRBV7-2 with TRBJ2-7; D is possibly TRBD1 (5 bases). Sequencing was done on a sample of PBMCs. This receptor was identified in a boy younger than 10 in good health and CMV-seronegative. The DNA of the CDR3 is TGTGCCAGCAGCTTAAGCACAGGCGTCTCCTACGAGCAGTACTTC. It translates to CASSLSTGVSYEQYF.